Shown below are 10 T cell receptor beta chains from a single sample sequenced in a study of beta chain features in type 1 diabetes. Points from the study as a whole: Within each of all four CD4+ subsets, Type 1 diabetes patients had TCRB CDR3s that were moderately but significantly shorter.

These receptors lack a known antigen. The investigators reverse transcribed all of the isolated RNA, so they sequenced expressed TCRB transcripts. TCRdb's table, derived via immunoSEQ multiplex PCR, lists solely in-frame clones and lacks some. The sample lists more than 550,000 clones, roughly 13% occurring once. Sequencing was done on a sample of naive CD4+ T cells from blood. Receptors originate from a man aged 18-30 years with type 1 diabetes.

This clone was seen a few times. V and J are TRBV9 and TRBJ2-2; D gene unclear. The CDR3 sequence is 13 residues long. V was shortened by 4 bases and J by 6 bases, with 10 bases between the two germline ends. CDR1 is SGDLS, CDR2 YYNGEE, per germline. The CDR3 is CASSPHGAGELFF. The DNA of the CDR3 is TGTGCCAGCAGCCCCCACGGAGCCGGGGAGCTGTTTTTT.

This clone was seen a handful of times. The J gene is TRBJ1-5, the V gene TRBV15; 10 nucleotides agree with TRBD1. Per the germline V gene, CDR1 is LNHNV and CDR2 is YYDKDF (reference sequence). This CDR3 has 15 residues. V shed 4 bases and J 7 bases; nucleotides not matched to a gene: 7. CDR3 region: CATSITGTGEQPQHF. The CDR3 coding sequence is TGTGCCACCAGCATAACCGGGACAGGGGAACAGCCCCAGCATTTT.

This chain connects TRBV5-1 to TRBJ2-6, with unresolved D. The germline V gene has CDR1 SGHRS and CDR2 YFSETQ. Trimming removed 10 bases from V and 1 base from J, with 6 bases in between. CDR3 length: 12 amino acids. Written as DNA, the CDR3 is TGCGCCTCCTCGTCTGGGGCCAACGTCCTGACTTTC. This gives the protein CASSSGANVLTF. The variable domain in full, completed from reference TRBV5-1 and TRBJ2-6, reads KAGVTQTPRYLIKTRGQQVTLSCSPISGHRSVSWYQQTPGQGLQFLFEYFSETQRNKGNFPGRFSGRQFSNSRSEMNVSTLELGDSALYLCASSSGANVLTFGAGSRLTVL.

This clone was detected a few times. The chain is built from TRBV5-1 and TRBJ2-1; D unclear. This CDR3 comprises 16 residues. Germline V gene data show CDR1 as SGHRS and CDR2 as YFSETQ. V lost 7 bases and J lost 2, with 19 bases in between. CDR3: CASGPSTGLPYNEQFF. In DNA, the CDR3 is TGCGCCAGCGGACCCTCGACCGGCCTACCCTACAATGAGCAGTTCTTC.

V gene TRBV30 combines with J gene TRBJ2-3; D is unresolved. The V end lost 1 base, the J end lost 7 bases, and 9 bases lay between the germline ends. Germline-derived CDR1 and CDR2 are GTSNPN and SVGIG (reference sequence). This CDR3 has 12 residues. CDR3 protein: CAWSDSANTQYF. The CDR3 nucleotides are TGTGCCTGGAGTGACTCTGCGAATACGCAGTATTTT.

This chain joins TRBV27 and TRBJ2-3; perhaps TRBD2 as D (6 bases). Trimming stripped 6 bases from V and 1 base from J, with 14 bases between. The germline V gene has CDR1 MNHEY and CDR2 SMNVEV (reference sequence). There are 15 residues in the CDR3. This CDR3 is CASSREPSGTDTQYF. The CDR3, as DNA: TGTGCCAGCAGCCGGGAGCCAAGCGGCACAGATACGCAGTATTTT.

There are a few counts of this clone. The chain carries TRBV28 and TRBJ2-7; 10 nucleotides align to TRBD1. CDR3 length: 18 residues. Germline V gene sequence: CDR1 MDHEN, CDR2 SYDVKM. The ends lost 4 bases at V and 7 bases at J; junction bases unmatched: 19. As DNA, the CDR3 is TGTGCCAGCAGTTCCTGGGAGGAGGACCGGGACAGGGGCATAGAGCAGTACTTC. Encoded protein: CASSSWEEDRDRGIEQYF.

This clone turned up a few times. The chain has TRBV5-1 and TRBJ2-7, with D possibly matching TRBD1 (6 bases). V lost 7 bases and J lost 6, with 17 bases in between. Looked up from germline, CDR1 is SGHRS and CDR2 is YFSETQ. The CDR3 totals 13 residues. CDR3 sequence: CASGEGGAAEQYF. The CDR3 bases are TGCGCCAGCGGAGAAGGGGGAGCGGCCGAGCAGTACTTC.

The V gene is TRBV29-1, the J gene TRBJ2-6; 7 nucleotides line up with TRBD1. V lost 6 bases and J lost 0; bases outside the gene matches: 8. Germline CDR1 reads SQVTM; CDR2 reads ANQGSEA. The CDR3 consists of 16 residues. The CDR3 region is CSVRTGSYSGANVLTF. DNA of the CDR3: TGCAGCGTGAGGACAGGATCGTACTCTGGGGCCAACGTCCTGACTTTC.

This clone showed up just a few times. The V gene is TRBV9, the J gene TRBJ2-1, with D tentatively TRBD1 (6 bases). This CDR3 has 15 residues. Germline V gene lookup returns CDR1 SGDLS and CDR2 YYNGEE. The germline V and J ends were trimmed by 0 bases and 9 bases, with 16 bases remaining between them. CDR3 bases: TGTGCCAGCAGCGTAGCGGGACAACCCCAAGGTGAGCAGTTCTTC. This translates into CASSVAGQPQGEQFF.